This T cell receptor beta chain was found in a study of vaccination and CD4 T cells after COVID-19. The treatment was: roughly 10-day PBMC culture with coronavirus spike peptide pools or control peptides (ViraFEST assay). The CDR3 consists of 14 residues. V lost 6 bases to trimming and J lost 5 bases; unmatched junction nucleotides: 9. Germline V CDR1 and CDR2: DFQATT, SNEGSKA (reference sequence). Cultured CD4+ T-cell DNA underwent Oncomine TCR Beta short-read sequencing. TCRdb reprocessed the PCR reads via MiXCR and lists one record per CDR3 protein. The sample shows around 19,000 distinct CDR3 sequences, roughly 40% of them seen only once. Concerning this clonotype itself: Its antigen is currently unknown.

Material: CD4+ T cells from blood, cultured in vitro, obtained before SARS-CoV-2 vaccination. The receptor was isolated from a human donor who received a COVID-19 vaccine. V usage is TRBV20-1 and J usage is TRBJ2-1; the match to TRBD2 covers 8 bases. CDR3 protein: CSASRGGWNNEQFF. The CDR3 bases are TGCAGTGCCTCTCGGGGGGGGTGGAACAATGAGCAGTTCTTC.